This TCR beta chain came from a study of blood T cell repertoires in COVID-19. The CDR3 covers 13 residues. Germline V gene sequence: CDR1 MGHRA, CDR2 YSYEKL. The germline V and J ends were trimmed by 3 bases and 7 bases, with 11 bases remaining between them. Participant age was roughly 18 to 100 years, and participants resided in 25 or so US areas. Clones were read by immunoSEQ multiplex PCR, and TCRdb kept only the in-frame ones, dropping some. The data show about 300,000 clones, with roughly nine tenths seen just once and less than 3.5% held by the top ten. V is TRBV4-1 and J is TRBJ2-3; a possible D gene is TRBD1 (6 bases). This receptor was obtained from a woman aged 45-65 years who had been exposed to COVID-19. Sequencing was performed on PBMCs or T cells enriched from blood (not recorded which). The CDR3 sequence is CASSQTGTYTQYF. CDR3 nucleotide sequence: TGCGCCAGCAGCCAGACCGGGACATATACGCAGTATTTT.